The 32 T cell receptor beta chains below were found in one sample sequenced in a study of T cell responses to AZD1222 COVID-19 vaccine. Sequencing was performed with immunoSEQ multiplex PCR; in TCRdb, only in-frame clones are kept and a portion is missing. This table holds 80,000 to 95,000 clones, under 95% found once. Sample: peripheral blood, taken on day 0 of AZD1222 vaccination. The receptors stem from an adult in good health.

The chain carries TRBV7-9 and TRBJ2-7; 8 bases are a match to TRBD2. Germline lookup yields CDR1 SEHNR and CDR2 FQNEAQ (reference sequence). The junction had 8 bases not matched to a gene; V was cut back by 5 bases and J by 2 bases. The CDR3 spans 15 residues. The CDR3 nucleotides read TGTGCCAGCAGCCTCTTCGGGAGGGACGCCTACGAGCAGTACTTC. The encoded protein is CASSLFGRDAYEQYF.

This CDR3 is CASNLGSFSEQYF. The CDR3 DNA is TGTGCCAGCAACCTTGGGAGTTTTAGCGAGCAGTACTTC. The J gene is TRBJ2-7, the V gene TRBV7-2, with D perhaps matching TRBD2 (5 bases). Per germline, CDR1 SGHTA and CDR2 FQGNSA. The ends were cut back, 7 bases at V and 6 bases at J, with 16 bases in the middle. The CDR3 runs to 13 residues.

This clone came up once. DNA of the CDR3: TGCGCCAGCAACCCCTTCGGGTCTTCCTACAATGAGCAGTTCTTC. Translated, it gives CASNPFGSSYNEQFF. The chain has TRBV5-1 and TRBJ2-1, with unresolved D. From germline, CDR1 is SGHRS and CDR2 YFSETQ. The CDR3 totals 15 residues. V gave up 6 bases and J gave up 1 base, with 14 bases separating them.

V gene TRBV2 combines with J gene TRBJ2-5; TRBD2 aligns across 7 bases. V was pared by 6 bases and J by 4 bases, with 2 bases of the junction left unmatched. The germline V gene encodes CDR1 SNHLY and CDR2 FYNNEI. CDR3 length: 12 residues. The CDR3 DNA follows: TGTGCCAGCAGGGGCGGGGGAGAGACCCAGTACTTC. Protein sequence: CASRGGGETQYF. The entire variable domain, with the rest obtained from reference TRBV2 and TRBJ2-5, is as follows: EPEVTQTPSHQVTQMGQEVILRCVPISNHLYFYWYRQILGQKVEFLVSFYNNEISEKSEIFDDQFSVERPDGSNFTLKIRSTKLEDSAMYFCASRGGGETQYFGPGTRLLVL.

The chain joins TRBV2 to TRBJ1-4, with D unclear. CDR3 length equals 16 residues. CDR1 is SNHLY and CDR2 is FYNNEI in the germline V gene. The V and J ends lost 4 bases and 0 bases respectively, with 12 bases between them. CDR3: CASSVSWQATNEKLFF. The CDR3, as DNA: TGTGCCAGCAGTGTTAGCTGGCAGGCAACTAATGAAAAACTGTTTTTT.

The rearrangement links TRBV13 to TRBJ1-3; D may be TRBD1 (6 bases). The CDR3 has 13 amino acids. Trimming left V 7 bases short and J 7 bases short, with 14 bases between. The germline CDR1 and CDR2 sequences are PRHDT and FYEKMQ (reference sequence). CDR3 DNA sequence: TGTGCCAGCAACCAGAGGGGGGCGAACACCATATATTTT. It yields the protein CASNQRGANTIYF.

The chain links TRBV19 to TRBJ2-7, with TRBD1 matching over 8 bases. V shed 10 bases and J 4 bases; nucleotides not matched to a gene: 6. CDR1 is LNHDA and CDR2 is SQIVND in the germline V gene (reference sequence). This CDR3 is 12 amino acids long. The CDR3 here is CATGGKGYEQYF. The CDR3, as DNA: TGTGCCACAGGGGGCAAAGGGTACGAGCAGTACTTC.

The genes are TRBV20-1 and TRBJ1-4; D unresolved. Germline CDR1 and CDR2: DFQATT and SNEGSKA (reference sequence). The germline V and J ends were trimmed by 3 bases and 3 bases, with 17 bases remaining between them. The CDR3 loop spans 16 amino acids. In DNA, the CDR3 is TGCAGTGCTAGTGATGGCCAAAACCCCTCTAATGAAAAACTGTTTTTT. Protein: CSASDGQNPSNEKLFF.

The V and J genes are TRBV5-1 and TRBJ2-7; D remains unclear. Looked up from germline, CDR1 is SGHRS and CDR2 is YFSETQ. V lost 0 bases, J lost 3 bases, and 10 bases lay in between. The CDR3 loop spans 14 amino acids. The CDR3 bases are TGCGCCAGCAGCTTGGCTCCCGGATACTACGAGCAGTACTTC. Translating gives CASSLAPGYYEQYF.

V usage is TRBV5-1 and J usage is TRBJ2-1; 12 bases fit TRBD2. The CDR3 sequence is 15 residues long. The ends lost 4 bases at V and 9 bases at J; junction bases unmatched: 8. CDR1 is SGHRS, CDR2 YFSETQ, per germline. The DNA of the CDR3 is TGCGCCAGCAGCGCAACGGGACTAGCGGGTGGTGAGCAGTTCTTC. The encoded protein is CASSATGLAGGEQFF.

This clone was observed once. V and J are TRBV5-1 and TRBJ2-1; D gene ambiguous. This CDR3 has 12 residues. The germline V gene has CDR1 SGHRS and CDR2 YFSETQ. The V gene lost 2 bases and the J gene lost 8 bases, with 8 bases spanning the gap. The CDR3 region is CASSFQSDEQFF. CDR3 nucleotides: TGCGCCAGCAGCTTTCAGAGTGATGAGCAGTTCTTC.

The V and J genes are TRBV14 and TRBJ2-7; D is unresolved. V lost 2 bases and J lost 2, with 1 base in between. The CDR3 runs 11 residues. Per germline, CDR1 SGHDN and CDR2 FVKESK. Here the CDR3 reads CASSQTYEQYF. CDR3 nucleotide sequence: TGTGCCAGCAGCCAAACCTACGAGCAGTACTTC.

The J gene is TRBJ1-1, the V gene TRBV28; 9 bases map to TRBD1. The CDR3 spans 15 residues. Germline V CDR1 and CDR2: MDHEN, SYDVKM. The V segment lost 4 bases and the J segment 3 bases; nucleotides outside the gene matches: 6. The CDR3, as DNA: TGTGCCAGCAGTTCCCCCGACAGGGGGGACACTGAAGCTTTCTTT. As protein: CASSSPDRGDTEAFF. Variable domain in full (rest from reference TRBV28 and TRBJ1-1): DVKVTQSSRYLVKRTGEKVFLECVQDMDHENMFWYRQDPGLGLRLIYFSYDVKMKEKGDIPEGYSVSREKKERFSLILESASTNQTSMYLCASSSPDRGDTEAFFGQGTRLTVV.

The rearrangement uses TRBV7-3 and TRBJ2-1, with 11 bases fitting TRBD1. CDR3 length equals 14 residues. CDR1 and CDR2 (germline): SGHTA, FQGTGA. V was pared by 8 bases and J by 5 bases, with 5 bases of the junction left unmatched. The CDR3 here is CASGGQGADNEQFF. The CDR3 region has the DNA TGTGCCAGCGGCGGACAGGGGGCGGACAATGAGCAGTTCTTC.

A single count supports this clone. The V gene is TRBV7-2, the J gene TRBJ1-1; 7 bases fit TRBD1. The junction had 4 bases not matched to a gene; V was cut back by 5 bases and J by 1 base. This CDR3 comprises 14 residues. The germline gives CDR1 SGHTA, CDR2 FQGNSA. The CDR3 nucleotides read TGTGCCAGCAGCACGGGACAGCCGAACACTGAAGCTTTCTTT. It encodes CASSTGQPNTEAFF.

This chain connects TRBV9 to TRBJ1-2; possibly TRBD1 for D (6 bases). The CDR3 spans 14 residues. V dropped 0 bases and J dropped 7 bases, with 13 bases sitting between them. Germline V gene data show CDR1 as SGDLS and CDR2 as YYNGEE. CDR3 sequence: CASSVAPGGSGYTF. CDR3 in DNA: TGTGCCAGCAGCGTAGCTCCCGGGGGCTCTGGCTACACCTTC.

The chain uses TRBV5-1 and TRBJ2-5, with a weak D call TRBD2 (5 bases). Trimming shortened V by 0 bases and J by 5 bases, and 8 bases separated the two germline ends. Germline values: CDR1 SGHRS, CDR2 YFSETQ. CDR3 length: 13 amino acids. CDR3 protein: CASSLASGETQYF. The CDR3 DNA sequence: TGCGCCAGCAGCTTGGCCTCGGGGGAGACCCAGTACTTC.

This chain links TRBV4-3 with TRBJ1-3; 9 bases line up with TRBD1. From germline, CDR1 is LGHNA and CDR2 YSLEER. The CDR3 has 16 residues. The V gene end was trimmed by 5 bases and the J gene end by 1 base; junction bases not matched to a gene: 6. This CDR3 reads CASSWETGGSGNTIYF. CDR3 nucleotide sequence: TGCGCCAGCAGCTGGGAGACAGGGGGTTCTGGAAACACCATATATTTT.

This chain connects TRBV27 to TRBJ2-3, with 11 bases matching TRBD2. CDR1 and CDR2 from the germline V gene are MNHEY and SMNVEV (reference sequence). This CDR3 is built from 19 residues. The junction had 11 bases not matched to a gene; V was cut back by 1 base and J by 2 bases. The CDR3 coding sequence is TGTGCCAGCAGTTTATACGGAGCCGGGACTAGCGGATACACAGATACGCAGTATTTT. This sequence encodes CASSLYGAGTSGYTDTQYF.

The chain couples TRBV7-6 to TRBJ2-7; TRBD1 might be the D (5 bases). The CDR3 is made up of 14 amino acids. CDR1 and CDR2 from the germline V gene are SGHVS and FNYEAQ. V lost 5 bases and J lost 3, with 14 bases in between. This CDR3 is CASSPGNWNYEQYF. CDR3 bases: TGTGCCAGCAGCCCAGGGAATTGGAACTACGAGCAGTACTTC. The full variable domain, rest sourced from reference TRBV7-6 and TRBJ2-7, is GAGVSQSPRYKVTKRGQDVALRCDPISGHVSLYWYRQALGQGPEFLTYFNYEAQQDKSGLPNDRFSAERPEGSISTLTIQRTEQRDSAMYRCASSPGNWNYEQYFGPGTRLTVT.

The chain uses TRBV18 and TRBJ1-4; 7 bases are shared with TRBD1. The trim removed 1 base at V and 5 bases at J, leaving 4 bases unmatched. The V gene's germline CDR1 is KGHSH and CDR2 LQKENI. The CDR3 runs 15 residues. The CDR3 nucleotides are TGTGCCAGCTCACCACGGGGGACAGCCAATGAAAAACTGTTTTTT. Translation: CASSPRGTANEKLFF.

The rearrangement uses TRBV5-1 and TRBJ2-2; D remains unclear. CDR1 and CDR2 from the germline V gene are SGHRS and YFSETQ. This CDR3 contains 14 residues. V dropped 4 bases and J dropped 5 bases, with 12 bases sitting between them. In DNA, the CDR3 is TGCGCCAGCAGCCCAGAAGGCCAAACCGGGGAGCTGTTTTTT. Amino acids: CASSPEGQTGELFF.

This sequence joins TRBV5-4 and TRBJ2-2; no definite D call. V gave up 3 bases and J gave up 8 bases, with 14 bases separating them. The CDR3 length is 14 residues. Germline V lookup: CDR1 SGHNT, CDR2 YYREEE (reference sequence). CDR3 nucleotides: TGTGCCAGCAGCTCCCCGCAAAGGTCGGGGGAGCTGTTTTTT. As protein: CASSSPQRSGELFF. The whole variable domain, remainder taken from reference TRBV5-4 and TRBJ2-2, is ETGVTQSPTHLIKTRGQQVTLRCSSQSGHNTVSWYQQALGQGPQFIFQYYREEENGRGNFPPRFSGLQFPNYSSELNVNALELDDSALYLCASSSPQRSGELFFGEGSRLTVL.

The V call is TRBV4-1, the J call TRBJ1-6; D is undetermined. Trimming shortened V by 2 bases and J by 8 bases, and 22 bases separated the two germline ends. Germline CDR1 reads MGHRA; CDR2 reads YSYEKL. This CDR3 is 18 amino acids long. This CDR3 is CASSQLQQQNLLYSPLHF. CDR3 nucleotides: TGCGCCAGCAGCCAACTCCAACAGCAAAACCTCCTGTATTCACCCCTCCACTTT.

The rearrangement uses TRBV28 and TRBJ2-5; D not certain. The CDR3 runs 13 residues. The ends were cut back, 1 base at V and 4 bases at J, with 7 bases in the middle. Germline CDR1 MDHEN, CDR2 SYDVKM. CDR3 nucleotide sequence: TGTGCCAGCAGTTTATCAGCTAGAGAGACCCAGTACTTC. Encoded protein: CASSLSARETQYF. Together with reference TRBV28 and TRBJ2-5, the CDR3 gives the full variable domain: DVKVTQSSRYLVKRTGEKVFLECVQDMDHENMFWYRQDPGLGLRLIYFSYDVKMKEKGDIPEGYSVSREKKERFSLILESASTNQTSMYLCASSLSARETQYFGPGTRLLVL.

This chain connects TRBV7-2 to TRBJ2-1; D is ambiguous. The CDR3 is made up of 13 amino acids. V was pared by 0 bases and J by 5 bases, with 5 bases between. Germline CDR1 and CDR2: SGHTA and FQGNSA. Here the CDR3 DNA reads TGTGCCAGCAGCTTAGCCGGCAACAATGAGCAGTTCTTC. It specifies CASSLAGNNEQFF. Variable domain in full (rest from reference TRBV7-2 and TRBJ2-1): GAGVSQSPSNKVTEKGKDVELRCDPISGHTALYWYRQSLGQGLEFLIYFQGNSAPDKSGLPSDRFSAERTGGSVSTLTIQRTQQEDSAVYLCASSLAGNNEQFFGPGTRLTVL.

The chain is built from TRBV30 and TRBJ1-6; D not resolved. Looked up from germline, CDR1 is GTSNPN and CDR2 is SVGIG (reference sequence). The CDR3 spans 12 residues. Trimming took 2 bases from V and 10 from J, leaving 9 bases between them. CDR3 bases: TGTGCCTGGAGTCAGACTGCATCACCCCTCCACTTT. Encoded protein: CAWSQTASPLHF.

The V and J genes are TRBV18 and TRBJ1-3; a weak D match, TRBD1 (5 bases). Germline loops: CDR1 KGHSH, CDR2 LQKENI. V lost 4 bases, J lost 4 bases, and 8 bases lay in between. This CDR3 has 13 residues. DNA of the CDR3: TGTGCCAGCTCACTAGACAGAGGAAACACCATATATTTT. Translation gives CASSLDRGNTIYF.

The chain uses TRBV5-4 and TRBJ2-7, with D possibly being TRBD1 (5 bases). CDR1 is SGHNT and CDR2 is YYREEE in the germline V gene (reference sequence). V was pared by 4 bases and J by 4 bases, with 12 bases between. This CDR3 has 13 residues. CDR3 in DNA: TGTGCCAGCAGCCGAGACAGACAATACGAGCAGTACTTC. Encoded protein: CASSRDRQYEQYF.

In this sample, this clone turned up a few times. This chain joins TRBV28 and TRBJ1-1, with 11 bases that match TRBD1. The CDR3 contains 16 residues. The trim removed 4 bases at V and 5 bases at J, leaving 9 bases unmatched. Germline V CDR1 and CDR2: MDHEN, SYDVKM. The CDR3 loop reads CASSWMDRGQWTEAFF. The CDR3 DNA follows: TGTGCCAGCAGTTGGATGGACAGGGGGCAATGGACTGAAGCTTTCTTT.

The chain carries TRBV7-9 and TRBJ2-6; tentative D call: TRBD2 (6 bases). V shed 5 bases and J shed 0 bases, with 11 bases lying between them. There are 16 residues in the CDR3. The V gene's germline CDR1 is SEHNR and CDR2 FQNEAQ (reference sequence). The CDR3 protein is CASSPGTSSGANVLTF. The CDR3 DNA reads TGTGCCAGCAGCCCCGGGACTTCCTCTGGGGCCAACGTCCTGACTTTC.

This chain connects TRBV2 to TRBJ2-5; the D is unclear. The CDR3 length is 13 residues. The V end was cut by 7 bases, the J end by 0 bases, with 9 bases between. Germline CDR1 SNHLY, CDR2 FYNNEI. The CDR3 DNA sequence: TGTGCCAGCATTTTTGGCAACCAAGAGACCCAGTACTTC. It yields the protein CASIFGNQETQYF.